The following is a T cell receptor (beta chain) sequence with its context. This entry belongs to a study of cytomegalovirus exposure and HLA in healthy donors. Produced via immunoSEQ multiplex PCR; TCRdb's table is partial and in-frame only. This sample has over 35,000 clones, with over 85% found just once. Trimming took 3 bases from V and 3 from J; bases not matched to a gene: 13. CDR3 size: 18 residues. Germline V gene sequence: CDR1 SGDLS, CDR2 YYNGEE. V usage is TRBV9 and J usage is TRBJ2-2, with 8 bases fitting TRBD1. The clonotype originates from a young man in good health and CMV-seronegative. The sample consisted of PBMCs. The CDR3 DNA sequence: TGTGCCAGCAGCGCTAGCTCCGGCAGGGGGCTTGACACCGGGGAGCTGTTTTTT. Its protein product is CASSASSGRGLDTGELFF.